Sequencing of this TCR beta chain was carried out in a study of T cell responses to AZD1222 COVID-19 vaccine. Notes on the study in general: Elevations in Spike-specific TCR breadth and depth followed administration of two AZD1222 doses. A reported finding is that nearly half of spike-specific TCRs target unmutated variant regions.

V gave up 2 bases and J gave up 4 bases; unmatched junction bases: 6. This CDR3 contains 16 residues. Germline-derived CDR1 and CDR2 are SGHAT and FQNNGV. The table came from immunoSEQ multiplex PCR; TCRdb's copy has only in-frame clones and leaves some out. The sample has some 100,000 clones, 92% seen once. This clone was observed a single time. Its antigen is currently unknown. This TCR was recovered from an adult in good health. The sequencing used peripheral blood, collected on day 0 of AZD1222 vaccination. The J gene is TRBJ1-4, the V gene TRBV11-2, with 8 bases fitting TRBD1. The CDR3 nucleotides read TGTGCCAGCAGCTTACTCGGGACAGGTAGTAATGAAAAACTGTTTTTT. It yields the protein CASSLLGTGSNEKLFF.